This section outlines one TCR beta chain sequence together with its context. The CDR3 runs 23 residues. In germline, CDR1 is LNHDA, CDR2 SQIVND (reference sequence). The trim removed 7 bases at V and 1 base at J, leaving 33 bases unmatched. This sample is drawn from a study of blood T cell repertoires in COVID-19. Original data processing: Amplification of reference gene primers provided the estimated nucleated cell counts. TCRdb's table, derived via immunoSEQ multiplex PCR, lists solely in-frame clones and lacks some. For V, J and clone size, that table is used; D and trimming come from the DNA. The sample consists of approximately 270,000 clones, 91% of them appearing once. Participants' own reports of clinical history determined their cohort assignment. No more than 2 weeks before study entry, exposed participants had met a case of COVID-19.

The chain employs TRBV19 and TRBJ1-1; 7 bases agree with TRBD1. The sample comprised PBMCs or T cells enriched from blood (not recorded which). The clonotype originates from a man aged 35-49 years who had been exposed to COVID-19. In DNA, the CDR3 is TGTGCCAGTACTAATATATACCCCTTCGACAGGGTCCGTACGGATGAAAGGAACACTGAAGCTTTCTTT. Residues: CASTNIYPFDRVRTDERNTEAFF. The whole variable domain, remainder taken from reference TRBV19 and TRBJ1-1, is DGGITQSPKYLFRKEGQNVTLSCEQNLNHDAMYWYRQDPGQGLRLIYYSQIVNDFQKGDIAEGYSVSREKKESFPLTVTSAQKNPTAFYLCASTNIYPFDRVRTDERNTEAFFGQGTRLTVV.